Listed below are T cell receptor beta chains from one sample, sequenced in a study of blood T cell repertoires in COVID-19. Assay: immunoSEQ multiplex PCR; the TCRdb copy retains only in-frame clones and omits some. The sample lists about 190,000 clones, less than 90% occurring once. Sequences were obtained from PBMCs or T cells enriched from blood (not recorded which). Every receptor here comes from a young woman who had been exposed to COVID-19. Both conserved end residues are trimmed from each CDR3. Each record gives: V gene, CDR3 protein.

v_call: TRBV7-8
cdr3_aa: ASSLRVPYEQY

v_call: TRBV6-2/TRBV6-3
cdr3_aa: ASSYRGTGAQETQY

v_call: TRBV28
cdr3_aa: ASSSPGTGDSPLH

v_call: TRBV6-5
cdr3_aa: ASILRGVYGYT

v_call: TRBV10-3
cdr3_aa: AISESAGGVGYT

v_call: TRBV5-1
cdr3_aa: ASSTQGAGEKLF

v_call: TRBV27
cdr3_aa: ASASHRTLASYEQY

v_call: TRBV18
cdr3_aa: ASSPGDTQY

v_call: TRBV9
cdr3_aa: ASSAGANYGYT

v_call: TRBV9
cdr3_aa: ASSVGGQDYGYT

v_call: TRBV19
cdr3_aa: ASSVTESYGNTIY

v_call: TRBV29-1
cdr3_aa: SPDRCSGNTIY

v_call: TRBV7-3
cdr3_aa: ASSPPGVYEQY

v_call: TRBV9
cdr3_aa: ASSELGGEQF

v_call: TRBV12-3/TRBV12-4
cdr3_aa: ASRQGLGYT

v_call: TRBV4-3
cdr3_aa: ASSPRLAADTQY

v_call: TRBV28
cdr3_aa: ATIPQAVGNTEAF

v_call: TRBV27
cdr3_aa: ASSPTDRNTEAF

v_call: TRBV18
cdr3_aa: ASSRQGAPEAF

v_call: TRBV6-2/TRBV6-3
cdr3_aa: ASSSGGPQQF

v_call: TRBV5-4
cdr3_aa: ASSLGENRVSPLH

v_call: TRBV7-9
cdr3_aa: ASSLIGAPGTEAF

v_call: TRBV7-2
cdr3_aa: ASSLKGDGAYEQY

v_call: TRBV27
cdr3_aa: ASSMTGEWYETQY

v_call: TRBV10-2
cdr3_aa: ASSAQTGNSGNTIY

v_call: TRBV5-1
cdr3_aa: ASGPEGGNEQF

v_call: TRBV4-1
cdr3_aa: ASSQGHNTEAF

v_call: TRBV3-1/TRBV3-2
cdr3_aa: ASTLGGGGNYEQY

v_call: TRBV7-9
cdr3_aa: ASSFSAEAF

v_call: TRBV5-4
cdr3_aa: ASSLAGQGARTQT

v_call: TRBV11-3
cdr3_aa: ASSLGGRGSNNEQF

v_call: TRBV7-8
cdr3_aa: ASISDRFSGATGELF

v_call: TRBV19
cdr3_aa: ASNPSSYNSPLH

v_call: TRBV5-6
cdr3_aa: ASSETGGPRGYT

v_call: TRBV7-2
cdr3_aa: ASSLARPGNSPLH

v_call: TRBV6-1
cdr3_aa: ASSEPGQGVYGYT

v_call: TRBV5-1
cdr3_aa: ASSPAGQGMNGYT

v_call: TRBV29-1
cdr3_aa: SASLGGRETQY

v_call: TRBV27
cdr3_aa: ASTRTPNTEAF

v_call: TRBV4-1
cdr3_aa: ASSQGTGLNTIY

v_call: TRBV2
cdr3_aa: ASAGQGFNQPQH

v_call: TRBV5-1
cdr3_aa: ASSPNSGTEAF

v_call: TRBV5-1
cdr3_aa: ASSGQLSYEQY

v_call: TRBV5-4
cdr3_aa: ASSQGTVAYNEQF

v_call: TRBV9
cdr3_aa: ASSVVSGGLETQY

v_call: TRBV2
cdr3_aa: ASSGGNRVNYGYT

v_call: TRBV7-2
cdr3_aa: ASSLSLGQGSQPQH

v_call: TRBV28
cdr3_aa: ASCQAGEQF

v_call: TRBV6-5
cdr3_aa: ASSLSGDYGYT

v_call: TRBV18
cdr3_aa: ASSEEQAPPGELF

v_call: TRBV5-4
cdr3_aa: ASSDGTVEAF

v_call: TRBV27
cdr3_aa: ASSLSSNGDYGYT

v_call: TRBV7-2
cdr3_aa: ASSFEEGQPQH

v_call: TRBV14
cdr3_aa: ASSPLGGGGYT

v_call: TRBV6-5
cdr3_aa: ASSPEKLGEPQH

v_call: TRBV19
cdr3_aa: ASSIVREANTEAF

v_call: TRBV4-2
cdr3_aa: ASSQTGGGETQY